This record looks at one T cell receptor (beta chain) sequence and its context. The antigen remains undetermined. Trimming cost V 7 bases and J 0 bases, with 10 bases left between them. Germline lookup yields CDR1 SNHLY and CDR2 FYNNEI. The CDR3 length is 14 residues. The entry originates in a study of a mutant IDH1 vaccine in newly diagnosed glioma. Study context: The study started vaccination 4-6 weeks after radiotherapy alone, or with temozolomide cycles. Study-wide points: Patients mounted vaccine-induced immune responses in 90% to 95% of cases.

Stated time point: week 47, end of study. Vaccination used 300 ug of mutant IDH1 20-mer peptide per dose, with topical imiquimod. The astrocytomas were IDH1-mutant, ATRX-negative, and WHO grade 3 or 4. Produced via immunoSEQ multiplex PCR; TCRdb's table is partial and in-frame only. Among 30,000 to 40,000 clones listed, roughly 90% were seen once. This TCR was sampled from a woman aged 40 to 49 with glioma. Material: PBMCs, obtained from a glioma patient whose treatment included an IDH1 peptide vaccine. The chain is built from TRBV2 and TRBJ1-3, with D uncertain. CDR3 bases: TGTGCCAGCATCTCCGGAAGCTCTGGAAACACCATATATTTT. This translates into CASISGSSGNTIYF. Based on the CDR3 plus reference TRBV2 and TRBJ1-3, the full variable domain is EPEVTQTPSHQVTQMGQEVILRCVPISNHLYFYWYRQILGQKVEFLVSFYNNEISEKSEIFDDQFSVERPDGSNFTLKIRSTKLEDSAMYFCASISGSSGNTIYFGEGSWLTVV.